A selection of T cell receptor beta chains follows, all from one sample in a study of T cell repertoires in cytomegalovirus infection. TCRdb called the reads again in MiXCR, with one record for every CDR3 protein. The sample lists more than 200,000 distinct CDR3 sequences; approximately 9.1% were seen once. Material: PBMCs. The receptors come from a human donor in good health (CMV status not recorded). Some clones in this sample may be carry-over from other donors' samples. The CDR3 runs from the conserved cysteine through the conserved F or W. Each record gives: J gene, V gene, CDR3 protein.

>TRBJ2-5|TRBV28
CASSPLGGTQYF
>TRBJ2-3|TRBV20-1
CSAGGSTDTQYF
>TRBJ2-5|TRBV5-1
CASSSWTSGRALGETQYF
>TRBJ2-5|TRBV12-5
CASEIATGGSIETQYF
>TRBJ1-5|TRBV19
CASSRKGTGSISNQPQHF
>TRBJ2-7|TRBV7-2
CASSLEQGRGEQYF
>TRBJ2-2|TRBV7-8
CASSYSGANTGELFF
>TRBJ1-3|TRBV3-1
CASSSNGGLPGNTIYF
>TRBJ2-4|TRBV7-9
CASSLAGNLAKNIQYF
>TRBJ1-1|TRBV7-9
CASSFQGFNTEAFF
>TRBJ1-2|TRBV12-3/TRBV12-4
CASSFSGGANYGYTF
>TRBJ2-4|TRBV7-2
CASSRELAGGNIQYF
>TRBJ2-1|TRBV7-2
CASSSSGLAGGPGEQFF
>TRBJ1-1|TRBV7-2
CASSLAAGRTEAFF
>TRBJ1-1|TRBV7-2
CASSLGAGDGPWGTEAFF
>TRBJ2-1|TRBV7-2
CASSLRRGRAVNEQFF
>TRBJ2-4|TRBV7-2
CASSFGTQIVAKNIQYF
>TRBJ2-2|TRBV7-2
CASSLPMFWREDTGELFF
>TRBJ1-2|TRBV6-2/TRBV6-3
CATHQGHGYTF
>TRBJ1-1|TRBV19
CASSAPGTGRTEAFF
>TRBJ1-3|TRBV7-2
CASSQGARVFSGNTIYF
>TRBJ2-1|TRBV7-6
CASSLGLASNEQFF
>TRBJ2-7|TRBV5-1
CASSFGSGQAYEQYF
>TRBJ1-1|TRBV7-2
CASSLVQVGTEAFF
>TRBJ2-1|TRBV20-1
CSAGTSGGASNEQFF
>TRBJ2-2|TRBV12-3/TRBV12-4
CASSPRASSPGELFF
>TRBJ1-5|TRBV7-6
CASSLGPFLNQPQHF
>TRBJ2-7|TRBV29-1
CSVEDVGTEQYF
>TRBJ2-3|TRBV29-1
CSAPGQGHTSTDTQYF
>TRBJ1-1|TRBV7-9
CASSPWGEGEAFF
>TRBJ1-2|TRBV6-2/TRBV6-3
CASSYQDNYGYTF
>TRBJ2-5|TRBV5-1
CASSLAGFRETQYF
>TRBJ2-1|TRBV7-6
CASSLAGTVQFF
>TRBJ1-6|TRBV7-2
CASTSGSSYNSPLHF
>TRBJ1-4|TRBV2
CASSDDGQGWNLFF
>TRBJ1-5|TRBV20-1
CSAGGRRPWDRNNQPQHF
>TRBJ1-2|TRBV7-2
CASSLRGQGYTF
>TRBJ1-5|TRBV19
CASSIGTGKRTSNQPQHF
>TRBJ2-6|TRBV20-1
CSASPPGGTGANVLTF
>TRBJ1-2|TRBV7-9
CASSFSSVNYGYTF
>TRBJ2-7|TRBV12-3/TRBV12-4
CASSFGRPTYEQYF
>TRBJ2-5|TRBV20-1
CSARRGRGETQYF
>TRBJ1-6|TRBV7-2
CASGRDPTAYNSPLHF
>TRBJ1-1|TRBV19
CAVRNRPNTEAFF
>TRBJ2-1|TRBV20-1
CSASLAGGTYNEQFF
>TRBJ2-7|TRBV5-1
CASSFGTGSYEQYF
>TRBJ1-1|TRBV28
CASSLLGGEAFF
>TRBJ1-4|TRBV4-3
CASSQEGGPGSEKLFF
>TRBJ1-5|TRBV6-6
CASSSFGQETSNQPQHF
>TRBJ2-1|TRBV3-1
CASSQDHPSSSYNEQFF
>TRBJ2-7|TRBV7-2
CASNQQGYEQYF
>TRBJ2-7|TRBV9
CASSVVESSYEQYF
>TRBJ1-5|TRBV6-2/TRBV6-3
CASSYPLGRGSQPQHF
>TRBJ1-4|TRBV18
CASSPMGQEKLFF
>TRBJ1-2|TRBV5-5
CASSLTGFGYTF
>TRBJ2-2|TRBV7-2
CASSAQGGAPGELFF
>TRBJ2-1|TRBV11-2
CASSLRAIPGGSYNEQFF
>TRBJ2-1|TRBV6-6
CASSVTSGISYNEQFF
>TRBJ1-2|TRBV29-1
CSVAVSRDGACTF